Reported below is one TCR beta chain. The data derive from a study of blood T cell repertoires in COVID-19. Overall study context: PBMCs, B-cell-depleted T cells, or T cells were the source of the cDNA or gDNA that made up the material.

This CDR3 comprises 14 residues. V was clipped by 3 bases and J by 10 bases, with 16 bases between them. The germline gives CDR1 LNHDA, CDR2 SQIVND (reference sequence). TCRdb's table, derived via immunoSEQ multiplex PCR, lists solely in-frame clones and lacks some. The sample holds fewer than 500,000 clones, 85% to 90% seen once. The chain carries TRBV19 and TRBJ2-1, with D unresolved. The receptor's source is a man aged 18-30 years with COVID-19, enrolled during active disease. Sequencing input: peripheral blood. This chain's CDR3 is CASSIAGSTLEQFF. DNA of the CDR3: TGTGCCAGTAGTATCGCCGGGTCCACCCTGGAGCAGTTCTTC.